Listed below are T cell receptor beta chains from one sample, sequenced in a study of vaccination and CD4 T cells after COVID-19. These receptors are not linked to any known antigen. TCRdb reprocessed the PCR reads via MiXCR and lists one record per CDR3 protein. The sample includes about 7,100 distinct CDR3 sequences, under 75% seen only once; the top ten take around 27%. Sequenced input: CD4+ T cells from blood, cultured in vitro. These receptors came from a human donor who had recovered from COVID-19. The CDR3 runs from the conserved cysteine through the conserved F or W. D genes are given only for firm matches.

D	V	CDR3
.	TRBV6-1	CASRGQSIYGYTF
.	TRBV7-7	CASSPAPASANEQFF
.	TRBV6-1	CASISEPYSPNSVYEQYF
TRBD2	TRBV11-1	CASTTSVLTDTQYF
.	TRBV7-3	CASSPGGSYGYTF
.	TRBV11-1	CASSSSLSYRQYF
.	TRBV7-2	CASSLRGGSGTEAFF
.	TRBV20-1	CSTEVGRRETQYF
TRBD1	TRBV12-5	CATGQEDNSPLHF
.	TRBV6-2/TRBV6-3	CASSNTRLGNTIYF
TRBD1	TRBV6-5	CASSFTIPGQGMNTEAFF
.	TRBV27	CASSFGPGWDTEAFF
.	TRBV27	CASSLVTANVLTF
.	TRBV27	CASSRVGGEQFF
.	TRBV4-2	CASSQDGKPWTDTQYF
TRBD2	TRBV5-4	CASSSRLRLAGDNEQFF
.	TRBV7-9	CASSLGRYSGANVLTF
.	TRBV18	CASSVVTGYTGELFF
TRBD2	TRBV7-8	CASSLARGGFVSGEQFF
.	TRBV20-1	CSARQGWDQPQHF
TRBD2	TRBV12-3/TRBV12-4	CASRWGGGEQFF
TRBD2	TRBV7-2	CASSRGGEETQYF
.	TRBV20-1	CSARDTARIQETQYF
.	TRBV20-1	CSARRVFGAGAGGTQYF
.	TRBV28	CASSLMTDGYTF
.	TRBV2	CASTQGVNTEAFF
.	TRBV10-3	CVTAGEADTQYF
TRBD1	TRBV7-2	CASSLVRDRAYGYTF
TRBD2	TRBV20-1	CSARQAGGTDTQYF
.	TRBV2	CASSLTGVRDTDTQYF
.	TRBV7-9	CASSSRTGGNTIYF
.	TRBV5-1	CASSLLVTSEAFF
TRBD2	TRBV12-5	CASAPGRGRSPMYEQFF
TRBD2	TRBV30	CAWSTPGLAGGLPDTQYF